This T cell receptor (beta chain) was obtained from a study of shared clonotypes between healthy human individuals. Study observations and caveats: Blood alone was sampled, and tissue repertoires likely differ.

TCRdb's copy holds only in-frame clones and misses some; the assay was immunoSEQ multiplex PCR. The sample records roughly 2,000,000 clones, approximately 95% being singletons. Worth noting for this clone: Antigen: not known. This sample also contains other DNA sequences that code for the same CDR3.

Naivety among CD8 cells was defined by CD45RO negativity and positive CCR7 selection, thereby excluding terminally differentiated effector memory CD45RA+ cells. Germline CDR1 MDHEN, CDR2 SYDVKM. With 2 bases removed from V and 1 base from J, the gap between germline ends came to 5 bases. There are 13 residues in the CDR3. The rearrangement uses TRBV28 and TRBJ1-1; D remains unclear. The specimen was naive CD8+ T cells sorted from blood. The TCR was taken from a man between 18 and 29 years old in good health. The CDR3 sequence: CASSLRGNTEAFF. The DNA of the CDR3 is TGTGCCAGCAGTTTAAGAGGGAACACTGAAGCTTTCTTT.